Listed below are T cell receptor beta chains from one sample, sequenced in a study of regulatory T cells in long-lasting Graves disease. TCRdb independently ran MiXCR on the multiplex PCR reads; one entry per CDR3 protein. The sample contains a few hundred thousand distinct CDR3 sequences, 12% of which appear only once. The data also belong to a second study, concerning T cells in Graves' hyperthyroidism and ophthalmopathy.

The sequenced sample was peripheral blood mononuclear cells (PBMCs), obtained at new diagnosis, from a patient treated with antithyroid drugs. The source of these receptors is a woman aged 18-29 years with Graves disease. Each CDR3 is given with its conserved first and last residue. The D gene is left open where the match is weak. Clone size is stated in some rows and not others, as once, few, many or a class when expanded.

D gene	J gene	clone size	V gene	CDR3 DNA	CDR3 protein
.	TRBJ2-7	many	TRBV12-3/TRBV12-4	TGTGCCAGCAGTTTTGAGAGAGTGAAATCCTACGAGCAGTACTTC	CASSFERVKSYEQYF
.	TRBJ2-2	.	TRBV20-1	TGCAGTGCTAGAGATTTAACAGGGGACTTAAACACCGGGGAGCTGTTTTTT	CSARDLTGDLNTGELFF
.	TRBJ2-3	.	TRBV29-1	TGCAGCGTTTTCGGGGGGCCAGATACGCAGTATTTT	CSVFGGPDTQYF
TRBD2	TRBJ2-2	.	TRBV11-2	TGTGCCAGCAGCTCCGGGAGGATGCACACCGGGGAGCTGTTTTTT	CASSSGRMHTGELFF
.	TRBJ2-5	few	TRBV28	TGTGCCAGCAACGGCGGCGAGACCCAGTACTTC	CASNGGETQYF
.	TRBJ1-5	many	TRBV12-3/TRBV12-4	TGTGCCAGCAGTTTAAGACAGTTGGGTCTACCCCAGCATTTT	CASSLRQLGLPQHF
TRBD2	TRBJ2-1	many	TRBV6-2/TRBV6-3	TGTGCCAGCAGTCGGCGCGGGGGGCGGGAGGGCTACTACAATGAGCAGTTCTTC	CASSRRGGREGYYNEQFF
.	TRBJ1-2	.	TRBV4-1	TGCGCCAGCAGCCAATGGCCCCTCCCTATGGTGGCTGGATATGGCTACACCTTC	CASSQWPLPMVAGYGYTF
TRBD2	TRBJ2-3	many	TRBV7-6	TGTGCCAGCAGCATTGGACTAGCGGGAGGGATAGATACGCAGTATTTT	CASSIGLAGGIDTQYF
.	TRBJ2-5	many	TRBV15	TGTGCCACCAGCAGAGGGGCAGTGGGGGAGACCCAGTACTTC	CATSRGAVGETQYF
.	TRBJ1-2	many	TRBV12-3/TRBV12-4	TGTGCCAGCAGCCGAGGGGACAACCCGAACTATGGCTACACCTTC	CASSRGDNPNYGYTF
.	TRBJ2-1	many	TRBV7-2	TGTGCCAGCAGCCTCCAAGGGGGAAGTTACAATGAGCAGTTCTTC	CASSLQGGSYNEQFF
TRBD1	TRBJ2-7	many	TRBV11-1	TGTGCCAGTTCACAGGGGGCAGCGTACGAGCAGTACTTC	CASSQGAAYEQYF
.	TRBJ2-1	many	TRBV4-3	TGCGCCAGCAGCCAAGATTCGTACAATGAGCAGTTCTTC	CASSQDSYNEQFF
TRBD1	TRBJ1-2	many	TRBV6-1	TGTGCCAGCAGTGGGACAGGGTACGCCTATGGCTACACCTTC	CASSGTGYAYGYTF
.	TRBJ1-1	.	TRBV4-3	TGCGCCAGCGGCCAAGGGGATCCCACTGAAGCTTTCTTT	CASGQGDPTEAFF
.	TRBJ1-1	many	TRBV6-1	TGTGCCACCGATCGAACAGGGTTGAACACTGAAGCTTTCTTT	CATDRTGLNTEAFF
.	TRBJ2-7	many	TRBV11-2	TGTGCCAGCACCCCATCAGGAGTAACCTACGAGCAGTACTTC	CASTPSGVTYEQYF